This T cell receptor beta chain was identified in a study of blood T cells in healthy people across ages. With a J-beta primer mix and a sample-barcoded 5' primer, a second PCR ran about 7 to 11 cycles. TCRdb recomputed calls from the 5' RACE reads with MiXCR, one row per CDR3 protein. Of roughly 800,000 distinct CDR3 sequences in the sample, 25% were seen once. Germline V gene lookup returns CDR1 MDHEN and CDR2 SYDVKM. The V and J ends lost 6 bases and 4 bases respectively, with 15 bases between them. The CDR3 is made up of 14 amino acids. This clonotype was recorded a few times. These same data were also listed under a study on T cells of mothers and their children.

The sequenced sample was blood. The TCR originated in a boy aged 5-17 years in good health. V usage is TRBV28 and J usage is TRBJ1-1; no definite D call. CDR3 nucleotides: TGTGCCAGCAGAGTACCGGACCGCCTCACTGAAGCTTTCTTT. Protein: CASRVPDRLTEAFF. The variable domain in full, completed from reference TRBV28 and TRBJ1-1, reads DVKVTQSSRYLVKRTGEKVFLECVQDMDHENMFWYRQDPGLGLRLIYFSYDVKMKEKGDIPEGYSVSREKKERFSLILESASTNQTSMYLCASRVPDRLTEAFFGQGTRLTVV.